The T cell receptor beta chain described here comes from a study of cytomegalovirus exposure and HLA in healthy donors (TCRdb year 2017). Looking at the study overall: According to an earlier analysis of 550 to 750 of the donors, some 180 million T cells yielded roughly 100 million unique TCR beta sequences and approximately 280 Gb of sequence data. An early release covering about 600 HLA-typed donors comprised 250 to 350 gigabases of sequencing data and tens of millions of unique TCR sequences. Of the approximately 400 genotyped donors, roughly 85% fell in the genetic ancestry cluster associated with self-reported Caucasian donors. The aim of the study was to test whether cataloging public T cell receptors could identify signatures of past pathogen exposure. The study profiled the T cell repertoires of fewer than 850 subjects by immunosequencing and related them to cytomegalovirus serostatus. A separate validation cohort of approximately 130 different subjects was used in addition to the approximately 610-subject first cohort. To predict cytomegalovirus infection status, the study brought together high-throughput TCR immunosequencing, statistical association of individual TCRs with disease status, and machine learning. To study patterns of TCR occurrence, a later analysis re-analyzed previously published TCR beta repertoires from hundreds of donors and added high-resolution HLA genotyping. The later analysis used no new phenotypic data to find candidate immune exposures, relying instead on TCR beta sequences and their occurrence across donors. An earlier analysis of approximately 500 of the donors applied high-throughput TCR beta sequencing to assess whether each TCR beta V gene segment acted as functional or pseudogenic. Alongside the repertoire data, information on donor age, sex, ethnicity and CMV serostatus was compiled. A later genetic analysis used genome-wide SNP genotypes for about 60% of the roughly 670 donors, treating that subset as a discovery cohort. All discovery cohort repertoires had been generated using a single sequencing platform. Both class I and class II loci were covered by HLA typing, at four-digit resolution. The number of donors typed differed by locus, with roughly 620-640 for A, B, C, DRB1 and DQB1, roughly 520 for DQA1, some 570 for DPA1, and some 450 for DPB1. Roughly 5 DR-DQ haplotypes were handled as single units for association and clustering because linkage in the cohort was strong. Among about 400 genotyped donors of the cohort, an average of approximately 240,000 unique TCR beta nucleotide sequences was sequenced per donor, of which 15% to 20% were non-productive. Broader findings and caveats from the paper: A total of 150 to 200 TCR beta chains were listed by the study as associated with cytomegalovirus. A further reported finding was that TCR beta sequences accurately predicted the HLA-A and HLA-B alleles for most subjects in the first cohort. CMV serostatus was the only immune exposure information available for the cohort. This cohort had only TCR beta chains sequenced, and the lack of alpha or paired-chain data limited which features could be detected. A cluster of highly shared sequence variants was judged likely to be a technical artifact of the sequencing pipeline. According to a later analysis, parvovirus B19, influenza, CMV and Epstein-Barr virus appeared linked to several top co-occurrence clusters. Because HLA typing was unavailable for some donors at each locus, only the typed subset was used in association tests. The presence/absence analyses assumed that sequencing depth was roughly uniform across donors, and that assumption may not be true. Broadly in line with IMGT annotations, most TCR beta V segments showed up in productive rearrangements about 87% or about 30% of the time in an earlier analysis of under 700 of the donors. Linkage disequilibrium might explain the correlated functional status among segregating V segments, but an unknown experimental factor could not be ruled out. Compared with equally common non-associated chains, HLA-associated TCR beta chains in a later analysis were more clonally expanded and had lower generation probabilities. According to a later analysis, most CMV-associated TCR beta chains appeared to be HLA-restricted, and the HLA associations seemed to be driven largely by CMV exposure. Three of the identified cytomegalovirus-associated TCR beta chains were confirmed in vitro to be specific for cytomegalovirus antigens. The classifier was reported to diagnose cytomegalovirus status with high specificity and sensitivity in both the original and validation cohorts. The authors suggested that the approach could potentially be extended to other disease states and immunological phenotypes. Most TCR sequences were observed very rarely across donors, whereas some public TCRs were present in many individuals. V-gene and J-gene trimming of TCR beta chains was associated with a missense DCLRE1C variant in a later genetic analysis, and the association was replicated in an independent cohort. In a later analysis, the rate of TCR association differed among HLA loci, with DRB1 alleles having the most associated TCRs and HLA-C alleles having the fewest. In a later genetic analysis, fewer N-insertions in productive TCRs were reported among donors in an Asian-associated ancestry cluster than the 666-donor mean. In a later analysis, some 17,000 TCR beta sequences were associated with specific HLA alleles at a false discovery rate of 0.05. Some IMGT-functional V segments, including TRBV6-2 and TRBV6-3, could not be told apart with the 87-base-pair reads, so those segments were excluded. Because counts were too low, about 17 rarely observed V segments, including chromosome 9 orphons, were excluded from the earlier analysis of fewer than 650 of the donors. Assigning TCR associations to individual alleles was difficult when HLA alleles, especially DR and DQ, strongly co-occurred.

Preparation of the library involved the immunoSEQ multiplex PCR assay. For the multiplex PCR, a mixture combining 60 forward primers for TCR Vbeta segments and 13 reverse primers for TCR Jbeta segments was used. The CDR3 region of rearranged TCR beta genes was amplified from genomic DNA with a multiplex PCR assay. Amplified TCR beta libraries were sequenced as 87-base-pair reads on the Illumina HiSeq System. In the original analysis: Across the 640 or so repertoires, a later analysis counted 75 million to 90 million unique TCR beta chains, about 10 million of which were shared by at least two donors. A nearest-neighbor algorithm error-corrected the raw reads and collapsed the reads into unique sequences, merging closely related sequences to remove PCR and sequencing errors. CDR3 sequences were aligned to IMGT reference sequences to assign V, D and J gene segments. For a sequence to be retained, at least a six-nucleotide match to both a V gene segment and a J gene segment was required. A rearrangement counted as productive if the CDR3 had no stop codons and remained in frame with V and J, and every other rearrangement counted as non-productive. CDR3 was defined by IMGT convention, running from the second conserved V-encoded cysteine to the conserved J-encoded phenylalanine. The earlier analysis of approximately 500 of the donors excluded sequences that lacked an unambiguous match to a single V gene segment. In an earlier analysis of 587 of the donors, a V segment was called functional when productive rearrangements were above 56.7%, and segregating when the standard deviation between donors exceeded 5%. To diagnose cytomegalovirus status from the catalog of TCR beta chain sequences, a statistical classification framework was built. In a later analysis, TCR nucleotide sequences were compared against IMGT/GENE-DB human TR gene sequences so that V and J genes could be assigned. Using the TCRdist pipeline, a later analysis assigned CDR3 sequences along with most-parsimonious VDJ recombination scenarios. In a later analysis, every TCR beta chain was defined by the combination of its CDR3 amino acid sequence and its V-gene family, and reads without a unique V-gene family were dropped. In a later analysis, 550 to 650 highly shared, low-generation-probability nucleotide sequences were removed to address suspected cross-contamination and a sequencing artifact. In a later analysis, a clonal expansion index was calculated for each public chain from normalized within-repertoire ranks of inferred template counts. In a later analysis, generation probabilities were computed with a VDJ recombination model fitted to out-of-frame rearrangements, and the resulting probabilities were checked against IGoR. In a later analysis, hypergeometric tests were used to score TCR-TCR, TCR-HLA and TCR-CMV co-occurrence, with a repertoire-size bias correction applied to TCR pairs. A later analysis estimated false discovery rates by permuting HLA or CMV assignments 20 times. In a later analysis, co-occurring TCRs were grouped using DBSCAN, and TCRdist sequence similarity was added for clustering within HLA-allele-positive subsets. Co-occurrence clustering excluded repertoires with fewer than 30,000 or more than 120,000 public chains, plus five with anomalous nucleotide sharing. Sourced from immuneACCESS, this table was stored by TCRdb with only in-frame sequences that have V and J called. A share of the clones is absent; for the studies checked, an unresolved V gene accounts for under half, and the remainder has no known explanation. V, J and clone size were drawn from that table, and D and trimming were deduced from the DNA. The sample table holds about 150,000 clones, of which around 85% were seen once. The top ten hold approximately 1.2% of the sample.

The CDR3 numbers 15 residues from cysteine through phenylalanine. Only the CDR3 portion is preserved as DNA: 45 bases, with reading frame beginning at the first base. Looking up the germline V gene (reference sequence) yields CDR1 MNHNY and CDR2 SVGAGI. V is shortened by 0 bases, J by 5 bases, and the region joining them spans 12 bases. The cohort was made up of hundreds of healthy bone marrow donors. All cohort members were sampled while nominally healthy, although unrecorded immune exposures were likely present. The donor was CMV seropositive and was included in the group of around 300 seropositive cohort members. A peripheral blood sample was collected from each donor, and TCR beta sequencing was performed on peripheral blood mononuclear cells. The Qiagen DNeasy Blood Extraction Kit was used to extract genomic DNA from the blood cell samples. Comments on this clone: The target of this receptor is not known. No much larger clone exists at a distance of one base, and base qualities are not known.

The material sequenced was PBMCs. The origin of this receptor is a man aged 45-65 years in good health and CMV-seropositive. The chain is made from TRBV6-6 and TRBJ2-3; the D gene is possibly TRBD2, with 5 bases matching. For the CDR3, the sequence is CASSYSSEGGDTQYF. Here is the DNA: TGTGCCAGCAGTTACTCGTCCGAGGGTGGAGATACGCAGTATTTT.